This TCR beta chain came from a study of CD8 T cells in Susac syndrome (dated by TCRdb to between 2019 and 2020). In terms of the full investigation: Of the Susac syndrome patients who were sequenced, roughly six had clinically active disease and 8 or 9 were in clinical remission. At blood withdrawal, Susac syndrome patients were therapy-naive, treated with corticosteroids (with IVIg additionally given to some), or treated with IVIg alone. Repertoire sequencing was used to test whether CD8+ T cell activation and differentiation in Susac syndrome was antigen driven.

Results the study describes overall, beyond this receptor: In the CD4+ T cell repertoire of Susac syndrome patients, clonal expansion was not detected. The TCR sequencing and HLA analysis was acknowledged to have included a relatively small number of individuals.

RNA was extracted with the RNeasy kit and about 0.5 to 1 ug was reverse transcribed using random hexamers. The immunoSEQ multiplex PCR assay, which covers 54 Vbeta and 13 Jbeta segments, was used to amplify TCR beta CDR3 regions. Bias from PCR amplification was corrected by using a synthetic template baseline for primer optimization and for computational correction. The study's processing was this. Reads were annotated to V, D and J genes according to IMGT and were analyzed with immunoSEQ Analyzer, with only productive sequences retained. To calculate clonality, Shannon entropy was normalized by log2 of the number of productive unique sequences and then subtracted from one. Public and private clones were assessed among the 100 most prevalent clones of each patient and control. A clone was defined as Susac-specific if it was absent from the healthy and MS cohorts, from around 960 published viral clones and from other ImmuneACCESS disease sequences. In TCRdb, the public reads were trimmed at Q25 with fastp and aligned with MiXCR, with productive beta chains retained. CDR3 protein duplicates are merged, each entry listing the most common genes and DNA. The V and J calls reflect TCRdb's pipeline rather than the authors' work. This sample holds 150,000 or so distinct CDR3 sequences; roughly 95% were observed only once. The biggest ten clones account for 0.16% of the sample.

Peripheral blood CD8+ and CD4+ T cells from healthy donors, Susac syndrome patients and multiple sclerosis patients were profiled using high-throughput TCR beta sequencing. The Susac syndrome patients fulfilled recently defined diagnostic criteria for either definite or probable disease. CD8+ TEMRA cells were enriched by FACS, while bulk CD8+ and CD4+ T cells were purified by magnetic negative isolation. Blood was collected in EDTA tubes and processed within 24 hours, with PBMCs isolated through density gradient centrifugation. PBMCs intended for TCR sequencing were cryopreserved in liquid nitrogen and were subsequently thawed in a 37 degrees C water bath. The sorted or isolated CD4+, CD8+ and CD8+ TEMRA cells reached a purity of at least 90%. Details on this clonotype: The antigen this receptor binds is unknown. No per-base quality is available; no much larger clone lies one base away.

The source of this sequence is a human donor with Susac syndrome. Sequencing input: CD4+ T cells from PBMCs.

The DNA sequence reads TGCAGTGCCGATCGTGGGGGCCAAGAGACCCAGTACTTC. Protein translation: CSADRGGQETQYF. In this chain, TRBV20-1 is recombined with TRBJ2-5; the D segment is perhaps TRBD1 or TRBD2, each sharing 5 matched bases. Based on the germline V gene (reference sequence), the CDR1 and CDR2 sequences are DFQATT and SNEGSKA. V lost 6 bases and J lost 1 base; the stretch between them is 12 bases long. Including cysteine and phenylalanine, the CDR3 has 13 amino acids. Only the CDR3 part of the read is kept: 39 bases, read in frame from the first base.